This T cell receptor (beta chain) comes out of a study of post-analysis software for immune sequencing data. Study-wide context: Clinical courses comprised relapsing-remitting, secondary progressive and progressive-relapsing multiple sclerosis.

This clonotype was counted ten times or more. The antigen remains undetermined. Researchers reported that TCR beta cDNA libraries carried unique molecular identifiers. TCRdb processed the PCR reads anew with MiXCR; each CDR3 protein has one entry. This table has under 200,000 distinct CDR3 sequences, approximately 29% appearing once. Overall study findings and caveats: Samples prepared in the same batch strongly co-clustered by F measure. Patients used five TRBV segments, including TRBV5-6, TRBV5-1 and TRBV20-1, more often than controls.

The CDR3 totals 15 residues. Germline V lookup: CDR1 SGHRS, CDR2 YFSETQ. V shed 2 bases, J shed 5 bases, and the junction held 6 bases outside the gene matches. V and J are TRBV5-1 and TRBJ1-4; the match to TRBD1 covers 7 bases. The sample taken for sequencing was blood. This receptor was identified in a girl aged 2-17 years with multiple sclerosis. CDR3 sequence: CASSFTGDPNEKLFF. CDR3 in DNA: TGCGCCAGCAGCTTCACAGGGGACCCGAATGAAAAACTGTTTTTT.